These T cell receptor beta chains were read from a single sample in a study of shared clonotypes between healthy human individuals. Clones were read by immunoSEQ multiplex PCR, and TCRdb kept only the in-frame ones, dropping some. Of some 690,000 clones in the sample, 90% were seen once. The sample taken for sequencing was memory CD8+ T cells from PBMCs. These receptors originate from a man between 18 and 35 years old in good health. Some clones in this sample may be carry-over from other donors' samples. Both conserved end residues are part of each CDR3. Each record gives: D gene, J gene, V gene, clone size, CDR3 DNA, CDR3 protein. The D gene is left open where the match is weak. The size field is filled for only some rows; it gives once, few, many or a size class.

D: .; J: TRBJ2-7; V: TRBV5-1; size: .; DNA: TGCGCCAGCAGCTTGGCCGGCAGGACCCTCTCCTACGAGCAGTACTTC; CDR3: CASSLAGRTLSYEQYF
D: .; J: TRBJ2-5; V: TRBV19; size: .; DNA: TGTGCCAGTAGTCCCAGACATACTCAAGAGACCCAGTACTTC; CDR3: CASSPRHTQETQYF
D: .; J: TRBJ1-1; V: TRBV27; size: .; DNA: TGTGCCAGCAGCACTATGAACACTGAAGCTTTCTTT; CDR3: CASSTMNTEAFF
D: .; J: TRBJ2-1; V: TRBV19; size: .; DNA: TGTGCCAGTAGCGGACAGAACTACAATGAGCAGTTCTTC; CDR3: CASSGQNYNEQFF
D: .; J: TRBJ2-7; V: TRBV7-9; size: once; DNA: TGTGCCAGCAGCTATCAACAGGGTATGGGATACGAGCAGTACTTC; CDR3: CASSYQQGMGYEQYF
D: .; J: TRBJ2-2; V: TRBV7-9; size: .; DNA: TGTGCCAGCAGCGGCCTCGCGGGGAACACCGGGGAGCTGTTTTTT; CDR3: CASSGLAGNTGELFF
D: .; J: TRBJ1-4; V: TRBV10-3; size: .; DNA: TGTGCCATCAGTGATATTACAGGGAATGAAAAACTGTTTTTT; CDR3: CAISDITGNEKLFF
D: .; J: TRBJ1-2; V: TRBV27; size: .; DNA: TGTGCCAGCAGATCCGGGTCGGGAAACTATGGCTACACCTTC; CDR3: CASRSGSGNYGYTF
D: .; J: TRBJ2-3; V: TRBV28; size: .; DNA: TGTGCCAGCAGTTTGGGATTCGGCACAGATACGCAGTATTTT; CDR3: CASSLGFGTDTQYF
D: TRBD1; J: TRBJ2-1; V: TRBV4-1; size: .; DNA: TGCGCCAGCAGCCAAGTGGGACAGGTTATCTTCGATGAGCAGTTCTTC; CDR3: CASSQVGQVIFDEQFF
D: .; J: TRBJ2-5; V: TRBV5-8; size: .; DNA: TGTGCCAGCTCATGGACCCAGTACTTC; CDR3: CASSWTQYF
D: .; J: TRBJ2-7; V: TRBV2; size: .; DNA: TGTGCCAGCAGCTGGGACCGAGGCTCCTACGAGCAGTACTTC; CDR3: CASSWDRGSYEQYF
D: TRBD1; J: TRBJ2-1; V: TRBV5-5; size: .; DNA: TGTGCCAGCAGCTTGGCCGCAGGGGGAAACAATGAGCAGTTCTTC; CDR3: CASSLAAGGNNEQFF
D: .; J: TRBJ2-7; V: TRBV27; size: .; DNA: TGTGCCAGCAGCGACCACCCGGGAAACTACGAGCAGTACTTC; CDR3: CASSDHPGNYEQYF
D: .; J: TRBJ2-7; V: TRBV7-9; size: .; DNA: TGTGCCAGCAGCCCCACATTCAGTGCGGTGGGACGCTACGAGCAGTACTTC; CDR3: CASSPTFSAVGRYEQYF